The 13 T cell receptor beta chains below come from one sample, sequenced in a study of cytomegalovirus exposure and HLA in healthy donors. The PCR had 60 Vbeta and 13 Jbeta primers. Only in-frame clones appear in the TCRdb table, and some are missing; sequencing was by immunoSEQ multiplex PCR. The profile shows around 130,000 clones, roughly three fifths of them singletons. Input material: PBMCs. The receptors were gathered from a woman aged 55-70 years in good health and CMV-seronegative.

V gene TRBV25-1 combines with J gene TRBJ1-3; D is ambiguous. Trimming cost V 5 bases and J 4 bases, with 12 bases left between them. The germline CDR1 and CDR2 sequences are MGHDK and SYGVNS. The CDR3 runs 14 residues. CDR3: CASSPPGGGNTIYF. In DNA form, the CDR3 reads TGTGCCAGCAGTCCCCCCGGCGGGGGAAACACCATATATTTT.

The chain joins TRBV9 to TRBJ2-2, with D possibly TRBD1 on 5 matching bases. V was shortened by 3 bases and J by 1 base, with 7 bases between the two germline ends. Germline CDR1 reads SGDLS; CDR2 reads YYNGEE. CDR3 size: 14 residues. The CDR3 DNA is TGTGCCAGCAGCGCTAGGGGGAACACCGGGGAGCTGTTTTTT. As protein: CASSARGNTGELFF.

The chain uses TRBV6-5 and TRBJ1-2; TRBD1 aligns across 8 bases. CDR1 is MNHEY and CDR2 is SVGAGI in the germline V gene. The CDR3 consists of 14 residues. V gave up 2 bases and J gave up 7 bases; unmatched junction bases: 6. Here the CDR3 DNA reads TGTGCCAGCAGTTACCGAGGACAGGGAGGTGGCTACACCTTC. This codes for CASSYRGQGGGYTF.

CDR3 protein: CASSGAGPRNQPQHF. CDR3 bases: TGTGCCAGCAGCGGGGCCGGGCCTAGGAATCAGCCCCAGCATTTT. The chain joins TRBV7-9 to TRBJ1-5; weak D call: TRBD1 (5 bases). Trimming left V 5 bases short and J 4 bases short, with 15 bases between. CDR3 length: 15 residues. Germline lookup yields CDR1 SEHNR and CDR2 FQNEAQ (reference sequence).

The chain couples TRBV5-1 to TRBJ2-3, with a tentative D call TRBD2 (5 bases). The CDR3 contains 16 residues. Germline V CDR1 and CDR2: SGHRS, YFSETQ. V was trimmed by 2 bases and J by 0 bases, leaving 13 bases between them. As DNA, the CDR3 is TGCGCCAGCAGCTTTCTGGTAGCGAGAAGCACAGATACGCAGTATTTT. Translated: CASSFLVARSTDTQYF.

The chain has TRBV19 and TRBJ2-2; no firm D call. Germline V gene data show CDR1 as LNHDA and CDR2 as SQIVND (reference sequence). The CDR3 totals 12 residues. V lost 6 bases to trimming and J lost 2 bases, with 4 bases between them. DNA of the CDR3: TGTGCCAGTAGGACTAACACCGGGGAGCTGTTTTTT. This codes for CASRTNTGELFF.

This clone was counted between two and nine times. The chain has TRBV5-1 and TRBJ2-3; D is possibly TRBD2 (6 bases). V was pared by 4 bases and J by 2 bases, with 14 bases between. The germline CDR1 and CDR2 sequences are SGHRS and YFSETQ. The CDR3 has 15 residues. CDR3: CASSLGTSNTDTQYF. CDR3 sequence (DNA): TGCGCCAGCAGCCTAGGGACTTCCAACACAGATACGCAGTATTTT.

The chain uses TRBV7-8 and TRBJ2-7, with 8 bases that match TRBD2. The length of the CDR3 is 15 residues. Germline loops: CDR1 SGHVS, CDR2 FQNEAQ. V dropped 4 bases and J dropped 6; count of bases not matched to a gene: 11. In DNA, the CDR3 is TGTGCCAGCAGCTACCCGGGACTAGGTGGGGGCGAGCAGTACTTC. As protein: CASSYPGLGGGEQYF.

V and J are TRBV19 and TRBJ2-1; TRBD2 agrees at 11 bases. The J segment lost 7 bases and the V segment lost 8 bases, leaving 13 bases of the junction unmatched. Germline-derived CDR1 and CDR2 are LNHDA and SQIVND (reference sequence). This CDR3 comprises 16 residues. CDR3 residues: CASRSGSGGAFNEQFF. In DNA form, the CDR3 reads TGTGCCAGTCGATCCGGTAGCGGGGGGGCTTTTAATGAGCAGTTCTTC.

The rearrangement joins TRBV7-3 to TRBJ2-2, with D perhaps matching TRBD2 (6 bases). This CDR3 has 17 residues. V lost 3 bases and J lost 7, with 21 bases in between. CDR1 SGHTA and CDR2 FQGTGA come from the germline V gene. Written as DNA, the CDR3 is TGTGCCAGCAGCTTCCAGGCAGCACGACTAGGGAGCGGGGAGCTGTTTTTT. Protein sequence: CASSFQAARLGSGELFF.

This rearrangement joins TRBV21-1 to TRBJ2-2; TRBD1 was called by the table and not checked on the DNA. TRBV21-1 is tagged as a pseudogene. CDR3 size: 18 residues. The CDR3 DNA sequence: TGTGCCAGCAGCAAAGGAGGGCAGGGGGCTCCGAACACCGGGGAGCTGTTTTTT. Amino acid sequence: CASSKGGQGAPNTGELFF.

This rearrangement joins TRBV27 to TRBJ1-6; TRBD1 aligns across 7 bases. Germline CDR1 and CDR2: MNHEY and SMNVEV (reference sequence). V shed 6 bases, J shed 7 bases, and the junction held 18 bases outside the gene matches. This CDR3 region has 18 residues. The CDR3 loop is CASSPRGRGERINSPLHF. CDR3 nucleotides: TGTGCCAGCAGCCCTAGGGGGCGCGGGGAAAGGATCAATTCACCCCTCCACTTT.

J is TRBJ1-2 and V is TRBV5-1; D is possibly TRBD1 (5 bases). There are 15 residues in the CDR3. Per the germline V gene, CDR1 is SGHRS and CDR2 is YFSETQ. Trimming left V 0 bases short and J 3 bases short, with 12 bases between. The CDR3 nucleotides are TGCGCCAGCAGCTTGGGGTGGCAGGGTGACTATGGCTACACCTTC. It is translated as CASSLGWQGDYGYTF.